This is a list of T cell receptor beta chains from one sample in a study of blood T cells in healthy people across ages. TCRdb re-called the 5' RACE reads through MiXCR, storing one row per CDR3 protein. Of approximately 1,700,000 distinct CDR3 sequences listed, roughly two fifths are singletons. Sequencing used blood. These receptors all stem from a human donor in good health. Each CDR3 is given without its conserved first and last residue. The order of the fields is V gene, CDR3 protein.

TRBV5-1	ASSLGLSGDEQF
TRBV3-1	ASSQVRGQSYEQY
TRBV6-4	ASSGTGVGDTQY
TRBV7-6	ASSPGQSFHEQY
TRBV6-1	ASSAPKFGYGYT
TRBV7-6	ASSLEPGRRGEQF
TRBV29-1	SVTGQLATNEKLF
TRBV13	ASSPSGGAIEQY
TRBV7-9	ASSLETLHYGYT
TRBV4-3	ASSQGPAGPYEQY
TRBV3-1	ASSPYPPGSGANVLT
TRBV6-2/TRBV6-3	ASSGDGESGGYT
TRBV29-1	SVAGTSGGDETQY
TRBV29-1	SGLSSYNEQF
TRBV7-2	ASSLSGTRDGTQY
TRBV7-2	ASSSPTGGTARGYYGYT
TRBV6-2/TRBV6-3	ASSYQGARTEAF
TRBV5-1	ASGRDSNYNEQF
TRBV27	ASSLPNSYNEQF
TRBV5-1	ASSTGADTQY
TRBV20-1	SARDLQGRNQPQH
TRBV7-2	ASSLDRVGRKDTEAF
TRBV5-1	ASSPPQGFYGYT
TRBV7-9	ASSRPSRGQRNYGYT